The clone carrying this TCR beta chain has a count of ten or more. Its matching antigen is unknown. Amplified TCR beta CDR3 regions derived from RNA transcripts. The HTBI primer set drove a first-round RT-PCR of the TCR CDR3. TCRdb reanalysed the multiplex PCR reads using MiXCR and keeps one entry per CDR3 protein. Seen here are about 380,000 distinct CDR3 sequences, about 14% observed once, and the top ten hold roughly 20%. The sample belongs to a study of T cells in Graves' hyperthyroidism and ophthalmopathy. The germline V and J ends were trimmed by 6 bases and 3 bases, with 12 bases remaining between them. The germline V gene has CDR1 MDHEN and CDR2 SYDVKM. The CDR3 sequence is 13 residues long. Study-level points and caveats: Ophthalmopathy was model-predicted a median roughly 6.3 months pre-onset.

The gene calls are TRBV28 and TRBJ2-7; D may be TRBD1 (5 bases). The sequencing sample was made of blood. This TCR was sampled from a man aged 25 to 40 with Graves' hyperthyroidism that later progressed to Graves' ophthalmopathy. This CDR3 reads CASRATDNYEQYF. CDR3 in DNA: TGTGCCAGCAGGGCGACGGACAACTACGAGCAGTACTTC.